This T cell receptor (beta chain) was identified during a study of blood T cell repertoires in COVID-19. Germline CDR1 is LGHNA and CDR2 is YSLEER. Trimming removed 0 bases at V and 1 base at J, with 7 bases between. The length of the CDR3 is 14 residues. Profiling relied on immunoSEQ multiplex PCR, and the TCRdb table lists in-frame clones only, not all of them. The sample comprises 110,000 to 150,000 clones, about 76% of which are singletons, and just under 5% rests with the top ten. J is TRBJ2-7 and V is TRBV4-3; perhaps TRBD1 as D (5 bases). This sequence was found in a woman in her seventies with COVID-19, enrolled during active disease. The sequenced sample consisted of peripheral blood. In DNA form, the CDR3 reads TGCGCCAGCAGCCAAGACAGGGCTTCCTACGAGCAGTACTTC. This sequence encodes CASSQDRASYEQYF.